These 6 T cell receptor beta chains were all obtained from the same sample, sequenced in a study of tumor-infiltrating lymphocytes in oesophageal squamous cell carcinoma (TCRdb year 2016). To prepare the library, PCR was applied. TCRdb records Illumina HiSeq 2000 as the sequencer. Clones were called with MiXCR by TCRdb after fastp trimmed the public reads at Q25, and only in-frame beta chains were retained. Every distinct CDR3 protein forms one entry, paired with its most common genes and DNA. In this sample the table shows just under 20,000 distinct CDR3 sequences, 35% to 45% of which occur a single time. In total, the top ten clones hold approximately 20% of the sample. Sequenced sample: esophageal tumor tissue. The receptor source for this set is a male donor with esophageal squamous cell carcinoma.

This clonotype was counted a few times. V gene TRBV6-1 combines with J gene TRBJ2-7; TRBD1 aligns across 7 bases. Germline loops: CDR1 MNHNS, CDR2 SASEGT. V was pared by 6 bases and J by 3 bases, with 5 bases of the junction left unmatched. The CDR3 spans 13 residues. The CDR3 is CASSLGQNYEQYF. CDR3 nucleotide sequence: TGTGCCAGCAGCCTGGGACAGAACTACGAGCAGTACTTC.

To note about this clonotype: This may stem from a read error, because a much larger clone lies one nucleotide away. The gene calls are TRBV5-1 and TRBJ2-7; D perhaps matches TRBD2 (6 bases). V lost 0 bases and J 7 bases, leaving 17 bases between the germline ends. Looked up from germline, CDR1 is SGHRS and CDR2 is YFSETQ. The CDR3 covers 15 residues. For the CDR3, the DNA is TGCGCCAGCAGCTTGGTTGCGGGAAGCTTCGATGAGCAGTACTTC. This codes for CASSLVAGSFDEQYF.

This clonotype was seen a single time. The chain combines TRBV12-5 with TRBJ2-1, with 11 bases aligning to TRBD2. The CDR3 contains 14 residues. Germline values: CDR1 LGHNT, CDR2 FRNRAP. Trimming took 7 bases from V and 12 from J; bases not matched to a gene: 11. CDR3 protein: CASALAGGSDTQFF. The CDR3 bases are TGTGCTAGTGCCCTAGCGGGAGGATCTGATACGCAGTTCTTC.

This clonotype has a handful of counts. V gene TRBV12-3 or TRBV12-4 combines with J gene TRBJ2-1; perhaps D is TRBD1 or TRBD2 (6 bases each). V gave up 1 base and J gave up 8 bases, with 9 bases separating them. The CDR3 extends over 13 amino acids. CDR3 nucleotides: TGTGCCAGCAGTTTAGTGGGGGGCGATGAGCAGTTCTTC. It encodes CASSLVGGDEQFF.

The chain uses TRBV27 and TRBJ2-7; the match to TRBD1 covers 8 bases. CDR3 length: 16 residues. Germline CDR1 reads MNHEY; CDR2 reads SMNVEV (reference sequence). V lost 0 bases and J lost 2; bases outside the gene matches: 6. Here the CDR3 reads CASSLSFPGGAYEQYF. CDR3 in DNA: TGTGCCAGCAGTTTATCGTTTCCAGGGGGCGCCTACGAGCAGTACTTC.

In its sample, this clonotype was seen a few times. The chain links TRBV12-3 or TRBV12-4 to TRBJ1-4; the D is unclear. The V and J ends lost 2 bases and 4 bases respectively, with 11 bases between them. The CDR3 loop spans 15 amino acids. CDR3 amino acids: CASSLRQNFNEKLFF. The CDR3 DNA reads TGTGCCAGCAGTTTAAGGCAGAACTTTAATGAAAAACTGTTTTTT.